The 30 T cell receptor beta chains presented below share a single source sample, sequenced in a study of blood T cell repertoires in COVID-19. Sequencing used immunoSEQ multiplex PCR; TCRdb keeps in-frame clones, though not all of them. Seen here are some 230,000 clones, 75% to 90% observed once, and the top ten hold 8% to 10%. Input material: peripheral blood. These receptors were collected from a woman older than 75 with COVID-19, enrolled during active disease.

This chain links TRBV5-1 with TRBJ2-7, with 13 bases matching TRBD2. This CDR3 comprises 16 residues. V trimming: 4 bases; J trimming: 2 bases; junction bases outside the gene matches: 6. CDR1 is SGHRS, CDR2 YFSETQ, per germline. CDR3 bases: TGCGCCAGCAGCCCTGGACTAGCGGGGGCCCCCTACGAGCAGTACTTC. Its protein product is CASSPGLAGAPYEQYF.

This chain uses TRBV6-6 with TRBJ1-1; 7 bases align to TRBD1. J lost 10 bases, V lost 6 bases, and 5 bases had no gene match. The V gene's germline CDR1 is MNHNY and CDR2 SVGAGI (reference sequence). This CDR3 has 11 residues. The CDR3 region is CASSRGDRAFF. CDR3 coding DNA: TGTGCCAGCAGCAGAGGGGACAGAGCTTTCTTT.

V is TRBV19 and J is TRBJ1-2, with TRBD1 matching over 7 bases. Germline lookup yields CDR1 LNHDA and CDR2 SQIVND (reference sequence). There are 14 residues in the CDR3. With 3 bases clipped from V and 3 bases from J, the junction kept 4 bases outside the gene matches. CDR3 residues: CASSIRGTDYGYTF. The CDR3 DNA sequence: TGTGCCAGTAGTATCCGGGGGACAGACTATGGCTACACCTTC.

CDR3 sequence reads: CASRDTTNYGYTF. In nucleotides, the CDR3 is TGTGCCAGCAGGGACACAACTAACTATGGCTACACCTTC. V is TRBV7-9 and J is TRBJ1-2; tentative D call: TRBD1 (5 bases). This CDR3 is built from 13 residues. Germline V CDR1 and CDR2: SEHNR, FQNEAQ (reference sequence). Trimming took 6 bases from V and 0 from J, leaving 8 bases between them.

The rearrangement uses TRBV7-2 and TRBJ2-5; D is undetermined. Between the trimmed V and J ends, which lost 6 bases and 1 base, there was a span of 9 bases. The CDR3 has 13 amino acids. Germline loops: CDR1 SGHTA, CDR2 FQGNSA. Here the CDR3 reads CASRSVGQETQYF. The DNA of the CDR3 is TGTGCCAGCAGATCGGTCGGCCAAGAGACCCAGTACTTC.

This clone was seen a few times. The chain couples TRBV5-6 to TRBJ2-5; no clear D gene. Germline values: CDR1 SGHDT, CDR2 YYEEEE. The CDR3 runs 13 residues. V shed 4 bases and J shed 4 bases, with 11 bases lying between them. CDR3 in DNA: TGTGCCAGCAGCCTAAACTTCCTAGAGACCCAGTACTTC. It codes for CASSLNFLETQYF.

V usage is TRBV5-1 and J usage is TRBJ2-6, with D perhaps matching TRBD1 (5 bases). Trimming left V 0 bases short and J 8 bases short, with 6 bases between. CDR3 size: 13 residues. In germline, CDR1 is SGHRS, CDR2 YFSETQ. The chain's CDR3 is CASSLGGSNVLTF. For the CDR3, the DNA is TGCGCCAGCAGCTTGGGGGGCTCCAACGTCCTGACTTTC.

V gene TRBV6-5 combines with J gene TRBJ1-3; D remains ambiguous. Looked up from germline, CDR1 is MNHEY and CDR2 is SVGAGI. This CDR3 comprises 15 residues. V lost 6 bases, J lost 6 bases, and 18 bases lay in between. This chain's CDR3 is CASSLRVSVVNTIYF. The CDR3 DNA reads TGTGCCAGCAGCCTCCGGGTTTCGGTCGTAAACACCATATATTTT.

The genes are TRBV11-2 and TRBJ1-6; D unresolved. The CDR3 has 15 residues. Germline CDR1 reads SGHAT; CDR2 reads FQNNGV. Deletions cut 1 base from V and 4 bases from J, with 8 bases between. CDR3 sequence: CASSLGPGYNSPLHF. Here the CDR3 DNA reads TGTGCCAGCAGCTTAGGCCCAGGATATAATTCACCCCTCCACTTT.

A note on this clone: A much larger clone is a single base away; this may be a read error. This chain links TRBV12-3 or TRBV12-4 with TRBJ1-5; D is possibly TRBD1 (5 bases). The CDR3 totals 13 residues. Trimming took 2 bases from V and 4 from J, leaving 6 bases between them. The CDR3 bases are TGTGCCAGCAGTTTAAAGGGGAATCAGCCCCAGCATTTT. This encodes CASSLKGNQPQHF.

With regard to this clone: This sample includes further DNA sequences coding for the same CDR3. The rearrangement links TRBV18 to TRBJ2-7; D perhaps matches TRBD2 (5 bases). This CDR3 contains 13 residues. The germline V gene has CDR1 KGHSH and CDR2 LQKENI. V lost 0 bases and J lost 2, with 5 bases in between. The CDR3 reads CASSPPGTYEQYF. In nucleotides, the CDR3 is TGTGCCAGCTCACCACCCGGGACCTACGAGCAGTACTTC. Variable domain in full (rest from reference TRBV18 and TRBJ2-7): NAGVMQNPRHLVRRRGQEARLRCSPMKGHSHVYWYRQLPEEGLKFMVYLQKENIIDESGMPKERFSAEFPKEGPSILRIQQVVRGDSAAYFCASSPPGTYEQYFGPGTRLTVT.

The chain joins TRBV6-1 to TRBJ2-3, with 10 bases matching TRBD2. The V gene's germline CDR1 is MNHNS and CDR2 SASEGT. The V and J ends lost 2 bases and 5 bases, in that order; junction bases with no gene match: 4. The CDR3 covers 15 residues. The CDR3 nucleotides are TGTGCCAGCAGTGAAAAGTCTAGCGGGGGAGATACGCAGTATTTT. Protein sequence: CASSEKSSGGDTQYF.

The V call is TRBV7-9, the J call TRBJ2-1, with D possibly TRBD1 on 6 matching bases. The CDR3 totals 16 residues. The V end lost 5 bases, the J end lost 8 bases, and 22 bases lay between the germline ends. Germline CDR1 and CDR2: SEHNR and FQNEAQ (reference sequence). The CDR3 region is CASSGGRSAGRDEQFF. The CDR3 DNA reads TGTGCCAGCAGCGGGGGCCGCTCGGCGGGTAGAGATGAGCAGTTCTTC.

The chain joins TRBV11-2 to TRBJ1-1; D is ambiguous. Germline CDR1 reads SGHAT; CDR2 reads FQNNGV. V was shortened by 1 base and J by 1 base, with 7 bases between the two germline ends. This CDR3 has 14 residues. CDR3 protein: CASSLAPGNTEAFF. CDR3 bases: TGTGCCAGCAGCTTAGCCCCAGGGAACACTGAAGCTTTCTTT.

J is TRBJ2-1 and V is TRBV5-1, with D hard to call. Germline CDR1 and CDR2: SGHRS and YFSETQ. The CDR3 length is 14 residues. V was clipped by 1 base and J by 2 bases, with 7 bases between them. The CDR3 DNA reads as TGCGCCAGCAGCTTGACTGGGCCCTACAATGAGCAGTTCTTC. Its translation: CASSLTGPYNEQFF.

This chain uses TRBV4-2 with TRBJ2-5; 8 bases match TRBD2. The germline gives CDR1 LGHNA, CDR2 YNFKEQ. V shed 4 bases, J shed 2 bases, and the junction held 9 bases outside the gene matches. The CDR3 length is 16 residues. The CDR3 DNA is TGTGCCAGCAGCCCAAAGGCGGGGGGCTGGCAAGAGACCCAGTACTTC. This sequence encodes CASSPKAGGWQETQYF.

The chain combines TRBV7-9 with TRBJ2-2, with D possibly matching TRBD1 (7 bases). The germline V and J ends were trimmed by 5 bases and 1 base, with 17 bases remaining between them. The CDR3 length is 17 residues. Germline-derived CDR1 and CDR2 are SEHNR and FQNEAQ (reference sequence). The CDR3 protein is CASSPGGTAWNTGELFF. In DNA, the CDR3 is TGTGCCAGCAGCCCCGGAGGGACAGCCTGGAACACCGGGGAGCTGTTTTTT.

The chain links TRBV9 to TRBJ1-4, with D possibly TRBD1 on 6 matching bases. Germline lookup yields CDR1 SGDLS and CDR2 YYNGEE. There are 16 residues in the CDR3. Trimming removed 4 bases from V and 0 bases from J, with 13 bases in between. The CDR3 DNA follows: TGTGCCAGCAGCATAACCGGACAGTCAACTAATGAAAAACTGTTTTTT. Translation: CASSITGQSTNEKLFF. The entire variable domain, with the rest obtained from reference TRBV9 and TRBJ1-4, is as follows: DSGVTQTPKHLITATGQRVTLRCSPRSGDLSVYWYQQSLDQGLQFLIQYYNGEERAKGNILERFSAQQFPDLHSELNLSSLELGDSALYFCASSITGQSTNEKLFFGSGTQLSVL.

The chain employs TRBV18 and TRBJ1-6; the D gene is possibly TRBD1 (5 bases). The V and J ends lost 3 bases and 0 bases respectively, with 9 bases between them. Germline values: CDR1 KGHSH, CDR2 LQKENI. The CDR3 is 16 residues long. For the CDR3, the DNA is TGTGCCAGCTCACCGGACAAAAGCTCCTATAATTCACCCCTCCACTTT. Translating gives CASSPDKSSYNSPLHF.

This clone was picked up one time. V gene TRBV5-6 combines with J gene TRBJ1-3; D is perhaps TRBD1 (5 bases). This CDR3 is built from 15 residues. Trimming cost V 3 bases and J 4 bases, with 14 bases left between them. Per the germline V gene, CDR1 is SGHDT and CDR2 is YYEEEE. CDR3 sequence reads: CASSSDPGLGNTIYF. As DNA, the CDR3 is TGTGCCAGCAGCTCGGACCCAGGGTTGGGAAACACCATATATTTT.

This chain uses TRBV3-1 (or the pseudogene TRBV3-2) with TRBJ2-1; 9 bases are a match to TRBD2. The CDR3 runs to 16 residues. After removal of 4 bases from V and 8 bases from J, the junction contained 12 bases not matched to a gene. Germline loops: CDR1 LGHDT, CDR2 YNNKEL (reference sequence). CDR3 sequence (DNA): TGTGCCAGCAGCCTTGCCGGGACTAGCCTTAGCGATGAGCAGTTCTTC. Translating it yields CASSLAGTSLSDEQFF.

The J gene is TRBJ2-5, the V gene TRBV11-2, with a possible D match to TRBD2 (5 bases). The germline V gene encodes CDR1 SGHAT and CDR2 FQNNGV. This CDR3 comprises 13 residues. V lost 4 bases and J 0 bases, leaving 6 bases between the germline ends. This CDR3 reads CASSSGYQETQYF. DNA of the CDR3: TGTGCCAGCAGCTCGGGGTACCAAGAGACCCAGTACTTC.

The CDR3 region is CASSSGQAYTEAFF. CDR3 nucleotides: TGTGCCAGCAGCTCTGGACAGGCCTACACTGAAGCTTTCTTT. The rearrangement uses TRBV5-5 and TRBJ1-1; 7 positions agree with TRBD1. The CDR3 is 14 amino acids. Germline values: CDR1 SGHKS, CDR2 YYEKEE (reference sequence). Losses at the gene ends were 3 bases for V and 3 bases for J; bases not matched to a gene: 5.

This clone was picked up a small number of times. The rearrangement joins TRBV11-2 to TRBJ2-5, with TRBD2 identical over 14 bases. Germline CDR1 reads SGHAT; CDR2 reads FQNNGV. The trim removed 4 bases at V and 5 bases at J, leaving 3 bases unmatched. CDR3 length: 15 residues. Here the CDR3 reads CASSYGLAGGETQYF. Here the CDR3 DNA reads TGTGCCAGCAGCTACGGACTAGCGGGGGGTGAGACCCAGTACTTC.

The rearrangement joins TRBV29-1 to TRBJ1-2; a possible D gene is TRBD1 (5 bases). Germline loops: CDR1 SQVTM, CDR2 ANQGSEA. There are 11 residues in the CDR3. Trimming removed 8 bases at V and 6 bases at J, with 13 bases between. CDR3 in amino acids: CSLGADDGYTF. As DNA, the CDR3 is TGCAGCCTTGGGGCCGATGATGGCTACACCTTC.

The rearrangement uses TRBV29-1 and TRBJ1-6; maybe TRBD1 (5 bases). Germline-derived CDR1 and CDR2 are SQVTM and ANQGSEA. Trimming took off 4 bases at V and 12 bases at J, with 10 bases between the two ends. The CDR3 runs 11 residues. This CDR3 reads CSVGFGGPLHF. CDR3 nucleotides: TGCAGCGTTGGGTTCGGGGGACCCCTCCACTTT.

This chain uses TRBV2 with TRBJ1-6; D is ambiguous. Germline V gene sequence: CDR1 SNHLY, CDR2 FYNNEI. Trimming removed 8 bases at V and 7 bases at J, with 6 bases between. The CDR3 is 11 amino acids. CDR3 residues: CASQLNSPLHF. As DNA, the CDR3 is TGTGCCAGCCAACTGAATTCACCCCTCCACTTT.

The V gene is TRBV7-8, the J gene TRBJ2-5, with 13 bases matching TRBD2. CDR1 SGHVS and CDR2 FQNEAQ come from the germline V gene. The length of the CDR3 is 15 residues. Trimming cost V 7 bases and J 3 bases; bases outside gene matches: 5. For the CDR3, the DNA is TGTGCCAGCAAACGAGGGACTAGCGGGGAAGAGACCCAGTACTTC. Protein product: CASKRGTSGEETQYF.

The chain employs TRBV5-4 and TRBJ1-3; perhaps TRBD1 as D (5 bases). The CDR3 consists of 17 residues. CDR1 is SGHNT and CDR2 is YYREEE in the germline V gene (reference sequence). The ends were cut back, 4 bases at V and 1 base at J, with 18 bases in the middle. The CDR3 region is CASSPGGLASSGNTIYF. The CDR3, as DNA: TGTGCCAGCAGCCCGGGGGGGTTGGCTTCTTCTGGAAACACCATATATTTT.

The chain has TRBV19 and TRBJ2-1; 9 nucleotides align to TRBD2. The CDR3 sequence is 14 residues long. Germline V gives CDR1 LNHDA, CDR2 SQIVND (reference sequence). J was trimmed by 3 bases and V by 7 bases; bases with no gene match: 4. CDR3 bases: TGTGCCAGTACCCCTAGCGGGATCTACAATGAGCAGTTCTTC. Residues: CASTPSGIYNEQFF.